One and the same sample provided the 7 T cell receptor beta chains below, sequenced in a study of OX40 agonist ivuxolimab in advanced cancers. Assay used: immunoSEQ multiplex PCR; TCRdb lists only in-frame clones, some missing. The data contain 60,000 to 80,000 clones, around 83% of them singletons. Sequenced material: CD4+ or CD8+ T cells sorted from blood, taken in a trial of the OX40 agonist ivuxolimab. The receptors originated from an adult with an advanced solid tumor such as melanoma, head and neck, liver or kidney cancer.

The V gene is TRBV6-6, the J gene TRBJ2-7, with TRBD1 as a possible D gene (5 bases). The CDR3 totals 13 residues. Germline CDR1 and CDR2: MNHNY and SVGAGI (reference sequence). Trimming shortened V by 8 bases and J by 0 bases, and 11 bases separated the two germline ends. The CDR3 loop reads CASGQGSSYEQYF. CDR3 nucleotides: TGTGCCAGCGGTCAGGGTAGCTCCTACGAGCAGTACTTC.

V gene TRBV29-1 combines with J gene TRBJ1-2; 9 bases agree with TRBD1. The CDR3 length is 14 residues. Germline V gene lookup returns CDR1 SQVTM and CDR2 ANQGSEA. V lost 5 bases to trimming and J lost 1 base; unmatched junction nucleotides: 5. CDR3 loop: CSVNRGRGNYGYTF. The CDR3 region has the DNA TGCAGCGTTAACAGGGGGCGGGGTAACTATGGCTACACCTTC. The entire variable domain, with the rest obtained from reference TRBV29-1 and TRBJ1-2, is as follows: SAVISQKPSRDICQRGTSLTIQCQVDSQVTMMFWYRQQPGQSLTLIATANQGSEATYESGFVIDKFPISRPNLTFSTLTVSNMSPEDSSIYLCSVNRGRGNYGYTFGSGTRLTVV.

The chain recombines TRBV7-6 with TRBJ2-7; tentative D call: TRBD2 (7 bases). This CDR3 spans 14 amino acids. Per the germline V gene, CDR1 is SGHVS and CDR2 is FNYEAQ. The ends were cut back, 3 bases at V and 2 bases at J, with 11 bases in the middle. In DNA form, the CDR3 reads TGTGCCAGCAGCTTGGGGGGGCGACCCTACGAGCAGTACTTC. It encodes CASSLGGRPYEQYF.

The chain links TRBV5-1 to TRBJ2-5; unclear D gene. This CDR3 has 13 amino acids. Per germline, CDR1 SGHRS and CDR2 YFSETQ. With 3 bases removed from V and 3 bases from J, the gap between germline ends came to 9 bases. The CDR3 sequence: CASSWNGEETQYF. CDR3 sequence (DNA): TGCGCCAGCAGCTGGAATGGGGAAGAGACCCAGTACTTC.

This CDR3 is CASSPGTALSTDTQYF. CDR3 nucleotide sequence: TGTGCCAGCAGCCCAGGGACAGCCCTTAGCACAGATACGCAGTATTTT. The chain is built from TRBV9 and TRBJ2-3; 7 bases map to TRBD1. The CDR3 is 16 amino acids. J was trimmed by 0 bases and V by 4 bases; bases with no gene match: 8. The germline gives CDR1 SGDLS, CDR2 YYNGEE.

The genes are TRBV5-4 and TRBJ1-6; D ambiguous. The CDR3 runs 15 residues. The ends were cut back, 0 bases at V and 7 bases at J, with 11 bases in the middle. Germline CDR1 reads SGHNT; CDR2 reads YYREEE (reference sequence). The CDR3 here is CASSLAGVWNSPLHF. DNA of the CDR3: TGTGCCAGCAGCTTGGCCGGGGTGTGGAATTCACCCCTCCACTTT.

V is TRBV14 and J is TRBJ2-7, with 9 bases identical to TRBD1. Germline V gene lookup returns CDR1 SGHDN and CDR2 FVKESK. CDR3 length: 13 residues. J lost 3 bases, V lost 4 bases, and 1 base had no gene match. DNA for the CDR3: TGTGCCAGCAGCCGGGGACAGGGCTACGAGCAGTACTTC. Its translation is CASSRGQGYEQYF.